These 14 T cell receptor beta chains were all obtained from the same sample, sequenced in a study of technical replicates of blood from a few donors. Clones were sequenced by immunoSEQ multiplex PCR, and TCRdb holds only the in-frame ones, with some missing. The sample lists approximately 79,000 clones; approximately 97% were seen once. Specimen: T cells isolated from PBMCs. Receptors were obtained from a human donor in good health.

The chain combines TRBV6-4 with TRBJ2-1; TRBD2 matches at 11 bases. The CDR3 loop spans 15 amino acids. The V and J ends lost 6 bases and 7 bases, in that order; junction bases with no gene match: 8. Germline loops: CDR1 MRHNA, CDR2 SNTAGT. CDR3 in amino acids: CASSELAGVGNEQFF. The CDR3 DNA is TGTGCCAGCAGCGAACTAGCGGGGGTAGGGAATGAGCAGTTCTTC.

The chain employs TRBV30 and TRBJ1-6; D is unresolved. V shed 0 bases and J shed 8 bases, with 8 bases lying between them. Germline V gene lookup returns CDR1 GTSNPN and CDR2 SVGIG (reference sequence). This CDR3 region has 13 residues. The CDR3 DNA is TGTGCCTGGAGTGTACTCGGGTATTCACCCCTCCACTTT. It translates to CAWSVLGYSPLHF.

This clone was detected once. The CDR3 DNA reads as TGTGCCAGCAGGGACAGAACTTTCGGGGAGCTGTTTTTT. Residues: CASRDRTFGELFF. V and J are TRBV11-3 and TRBJ2-2, with D tentatively TRBD1 (6 bases). Trimming stripped 6 bases from V and 7 bases from J, with 12 bases between. This CDR3 has 13 residues. Per germline, CDR1 SGHNT and CDR2 YENEEA. The full variable domain, in which reference TRBV11-3 and TRBJ2-2 provide the parts outside the CDR3, is EAGVVQSPRYKIIEKKQPVAFWCNPISGHNTLYWYLQNLGQGPELLIRYENEEAVDDSQLPKDRFSAERLKGVDSTLKIQPAELGDSAVYLCASRDRTFGELFFGEGSRLTVL.

This sequence joins TRBV6-5 and TRBJ1-5, with TRBD1 matching 7 bases. The CDR3 is 14 amino acids. Trimming cost V 3 bases and J 6 bases; bases outside gene matches: 5. Germline V CDR1 and CDR2: MNHEY, SVGAGI. CDR3 protein: CASSYSGGGQPQHF. CDR3 nucleotide sequence: TGTGCCAGCAGTTATTCAGGGGGAGGTCAGCCCCAGCATTTT.

The chain recombines TRBV6-5 with TRBJ2-1; D is unresolved. There are 12 residues in the CDR3. The V gene's germline CDR1 is MNHEY and CDR2 SVGAGI. With 2 bases removed from V and 10 bases from J, the gap between germline ends came to 9 bases. The chain's CDR3 is CASSYGRGEQFF. CDR3 nucleotides: TGTGCCAGCAGTTACGGGCGTGGGGAGCAGTTCTTC.

This chain links TRBV28 with TRBJ2-1; maybe TRBD2 (5 bases). The CDR3 consists of 14 residues. The germline V gene encodes CDR1 MDHEN and CDR2 SYDVKM. V lost 6 bases and J lost 1, with 10 bases in between. CDR3 in amino acids: CASRTRESYNEQFF. CDR3 DNA sequence: TGTGCCAGCAGAACTAGGGAATCCTACAATGAGCAGTTCTTC.

The chain is built from TRBV19 and TRBJ2-7, with D perhaps matching TRBD1 (5 bases). Germline V gene lookup returns CDR1 LNHDA and CDR2 SQIVND (reference sequence). The CDR3 sequence is 15 residues long. The V and J ends lost 6 bases and 0 bases respectively, with 15 bases between them. The CDR3 sequence is CASSPGAVTSYEQYF. In nucleotides, the CDR3 is TGTGCCAGTAGCCCTGGGGCAGTGACCTCCTACGAGCAGTACTTC.

This clone has only one observation. The V call is TRBV25-1, the J call TRBJ2-7; D unclear. The CDR3 length is 12 residues. The germline CDR1 and CDR2 sequences are MGHDK and SYGVNS. The V and J ends lost 1 base and 7 bases respectively, with 8 bases between them. CDR3 nucleotides: TGTGCCAGCAGTGAATTCGGGTATGAGCAGTACTTC. Its protein product is CASSEFGYEQYF.

This rearrangement joins TRBV7-9 to TRBJ1-1; D gene ambiguous. CDR3 length equals 13 residues. Germline V gene sequence: CDR1 SEHNR, CDR2 FQNEAQ (reference sequence). V was trimmed by 2 bases and J by 4 bases, leaving 8 bases between them. CDR3 in DNA: TGTGCCAGCAGCTTAACGGGTAGCACTGAAGCTTTCTTT. This codes for CASSLTGSTEAFF.

V gene TRBV12-5 combines with J gene TRBJ1-6; D is uncertain. The CDR3 loop spans 13 amino acids. With 1 base removed from V and 7 bases from J, the gap between germline ends came to 5 bases. Germline V gene data show CDR1 as LGHNT and CDR2 as FRNRAP. This CDR3 is CASGLEANSPLHF. CDR3 bases: TGTGCTAGTGGTTTGGAAGCCAATTCACCCCTCCACTTT.

The genes are TRBV7-6 and TRBJ2-7; D is ambiguous. Germline CDR1 reads SGHVS; CDR2 reads FNYEAQ. The CDR3 is 14 amino acids. Trimming stripped 5 bases from V and 0 bases from J, with 11 bases between. The CDR3 DNA reads TGTGCCAGCAGCCCTGAACAGAGCTCCTACGAGCAGTACTTC. Translating gives CASSPEQSSYEQYF.

The genes are TRBV11-2 and TRBJ2-2, with a possible D match to TRBD1 (6 bases). CDR1 and CDR2 from the germline V gene are SGHAT and FQNNGV. The CDR3 runs to 16 residues. Trimming removed 3 bases at V and 10 bases at J, with 21 bases between. In DNA, the CDR3 is TGTGCCAGCAGCTTTCGGATGATAGGGACATTTAAGGAGCTGTTTTTT. This translates into CASSFRMIGTFKELFF.

The chain links TRBV2 to TRBJ1-4; TRBD1 might be the D (5 bases). Trimming left V 6 bases short and J 3 bases short, with 8 bases between. There are 13 residues in the CDR3. The V gene's germline CDR1 is SNHLY and CDR2 FYNNEI. The chain's CDR3 is CASRDKSNEKLFF. CDR3 bases: TGTGCCAGCAGGGACAAATCTAATGAAAAACTGTTTTTT. The full variable domain, rest sourced from reference TRBV2 and TRBJ1-4, is EPEVTQTPSHQVTQMGQEVILRCVPISNHLYFYWYRQILGQKVEFLVSFYNNEISEKSEIFDDQFSVERPDGSNFTLKIRSTKLEDSAMYFCASRDKSNEKLFFGSGTQLSVL.

The gene calls are TRBV2 and TRBJ2-3; D is unclear. Germline CDR1 is SNHLY and CDR2 is FYNNEI. V lost 3 bases to trimming and J lost 8 bases, with 6 bases between them. The CDR3 runs to 11 residues. CDR3 region: CASSDLVTQYF. CDR3 nucleotide sequence: TGTGCCAGCAGTGATCTAGTTACGCAGTATTTT.